These 10 T cell receptor beta chains share one sample of origin, sequenced in a study of blood T cell repertoires in COVID-19. The assay was immunoSEQ multiplex PCR, and TCRdb's table has in-frame clones only and misses some. This table holds over 200,000 clones, approximately 84% found once. Sequences were obtained from peripheral blood. These receptors all stem from a woman aged 45-59 years with active or convalescent COVID-19.

The chain joins TRBV12-5 to TRBJ2-6, with 9 bases aligning to TRBD2. Unmatched junction bases numbered 7, after V lost 2 bases and J lost 2 bases. In germline, CDR1 is LGHNT, CDR2 FRNRAP. The CDR3 runs 18 residues. The DNA of the CDR3 is TGTGCTAGTGGTTTGTCCCCGGGACTAGCAACTGGGGCCAACGTCCTGACTTTC. As protein: CASGLSPGLATGANVLTF.

A few counts support this clone. The CDR3 loop reads CASRTTGIGYGYTF. The DNA of the CDR3 is TGTGCCAGCAGGACGACAGGGATAGGCTATGGCTACACCTTC. The gene calls are TRBV2 and TRBJ1-2; 7 nucleotides match TRBD1. Germline V gene sequence: CDR1 SNHLY, CDR2 FYNNEI. The CDR3 consists of 14 residues. The ends lost 6 bases at V and 4 bases at J; junction bases unmatched: 8.

CDR3 sequence (DNA): TGTGCCAGCACCTTGGGTGGGGCAGGAGAGCAGTTCTTC. It codes for CASTLGGAGEQFF. J is TRBJ2-1 and V is TRBV27, with TRBD1 as a possible D gene (5 bases). This CDR3 contains 13 residues. Between the trimmed V and J ends, which lost 7 bases and 10 bases, there was a span of 17 bases. CDR1 MNHEY and CDR2 SMNVEV come from the germline V gene (reference sequence).

The rearrangement links TRBV11-2 to TRBJ2-3; D possibly corresponds to TRBD2 (5 bases). The V and J ends lost 1 base and 2 bases respectively, with 7 bases between them. The CDR3 spans 14 residues. CDR1 is SGHAT and CDR2 is FQNNGV in the germline V gene. The CDR3 DNA sequence: TGTGCCAGCAGCTTAGCGAGGGTCACAGATACGCAGTATTTT. Encoded protein: CASSLARVTDTQYF.

The CDR3, as DNA: TGTGCCAGCAGCCCAGGACAGGGCACTAATGAAAAACTGTTTTTT. This sequence encodes CASSPGQGTNEKLFF. The gene calls are TRBV6-2 or TRBV6-3 and TRBJ1-4, with 8 positions matching TRBD1. V lost 6 bases to trimming and J lost 2 bases; unmatched junction nucleotides: 5. Germline-derived CDR1 and CDR2 are MNHEY and SVGEGT. The CDR3 extends over 15 amino acids.

About this clone itself: One junction end disagrees with the germline gene, perhaps due to a read error. This chain connects TRBV3-1 (or the pseudogene TRBV3-2) to TRBJ1-6, with TRBD1 identical over 7 bases. The CDR3 spans 12 residues. Germline V gene lookup returns CDR1 LGHDT and CDR2 YNNKEL (reference sequence). The CDR3 protein is CASSQTGTETVF. CDR3 DNA: TGTGCCAGCAGCCAGACCGGGACAGAGACTGTTTTT.

The J gene is TRBJ2-2, the V gene TRBV9; D is uncertain. V shed 4 bases and J shed 4 bases, with 14 bases lying between them. CDR1 is SGDLS and CDR2 is YYNGEE in the germline V gene. The CDR3 is made up of 15 amino acids. DNA of the CDR3: TGTGCCAGCAGCCCATCGACATCTACCACCGGGGAGCTGTTTTTT. Its translation is CASSPSTSTTGELFF.

J is TRBJ2-7 and V is TRBV6-1; 9 bases agree with TRBD1. The junction had 8 bases not matched to a gene; V was cut back by 2 bases and J by 0 bases. This CDR3 is built from 17 residues. Germline loops: CDR1 MNHNS, CDR2 SASEGT. The CDR3 loop is CASSEPGQGLSSYEQYF. CDR3 nucleotides: TGTGCCAGCAGTGAACCGGGACAGGGCCTTAGCTCCTACGAGCAGTACTTC.

J is TRBJ1-1 and V is TRBV6-5; D unclear. The CDR3 is 13 residues long. CDR1 and CDR2 from the germline V gene are MNHEY and SVGAGI. Trimming removed 2 bases at V and 7 bases at J, with 11 bases between. CDR3 nucleotides: TGTGCCAGCAGTTACCTAGGGAGCAGTGAAGCTTTCTTT. It specifies CASSYLGSSEAFF.

The rearrangement uses TRBV30 and TRBJ1-4, with no clear D. CDR1 GTSNPN and CDR2 SVGIG come from the germline V gene (reference sequence). V was trimmed by 0 bases and J by 0 bases, leaving 8 bases between them. The CDR3 has 15 amino acids. This chain's CDR3 is CAWSVSSATNEKLFF. The CDR3 coding sequence is TGTGCCTGGAGTGTATCGTCCGCAACTAATGAAAAACTGTTTTTT.